The 13 T cell receptor beta chains presented below share a single source sample, sequenced in a study of shared clonotypes between healthy human individuals. Some clones are missing from TCRdb's copy, which holds only in-frame ones; the method was immunoSEQ multiplex PCR. The table records roughly 720,000 clones, roughly 87% of them present only once. Sequencing used memory CD8+ T cells from PBMCs. Subset described: CD45RO+ cells pooled with CCR7-negative TemRA cells. Source of these receptors: a man younger than 30 in good health. Some clones in this sample may be carry-over from other donors' samples.

The chain joins TRBV27 to TRBJ2-1; D is uncertain. The CDR3 spans 14 residues. Trimming left V 8 bases short and J 2 bases short, with 13 bases between. Per the germline V gene, CDR1 is MNHEY and CDR2 is SMNVEV (reference sequence). The CDR3 protein is CASRPRAPYNEQFF. DNA for the CDR3: TGTGCCAGCCGGCCTAGAGCGCCCTACAATGAGCAGTTCTTC.

This clone was counted only a few times. J is TRBJ2-7 and V is TRBV7-9, with a possible D match to TRBD1 (6 bases). Deletions cut 5 bases from V and 5 bases from J, with 10 bases between. The V gene's germline CDR1 is SEHNR and CDR2 FQNEAQ (reference sequence). The CDR3 sequence is 12 residues long. CDR3 nucleotides: TGTGCCAGCAGCGAGAGACAGGACGAGCAGTACTTC. Encoded protein: CASSERQDEQYF.

This chain joins TRBV4-3 and TRBJ2-7; weak D call: TRBD2 (6 bases). This CDR3 spans 15 amino acids. Germline V gives CDR1 LGHNA, CDR2 YSLEER. V was shortened by 1 base and J by 4 bases, with 14 bases between the two germline ends. CDR3 DNA: TGCGCCAGCAGCCAAGGGCGCGGGGAAACTTACGAGCAGTACTTC. It encodes CASSQGRGETYEQYF.

The chain couples TRBV7-8 to TRBJ2-7; a possible D gene is TRBD1 (5 bases). V lost 5 bases and J 0 bases, leaving 14 bases between the germline ends. This CDR3 region has 15 residues. CDR1 and CDR2 (germline): SGHVS, FQNEAQ. DNA for the CDR3: TGTGCCAGCAGCGCCGCGCTGGACAACTCCTACGAGCAGTACTTC. The encoded protein is CASSAALDNSYEQYF.

The V gene is TRBV5-4, the J gene TRBJ2-7; possibly TRBD1 or TRBD2 for D (5 bases each). The CDR3 is made up of 14 amino acids. Germline V gene lookup returns CDR1 SGHNT and CDR2 YYREEE (reference sequence). Between the trimmed V and J ends, which lost 3 bases and 6 bases, there was a span of 16 bases. The CDR3 bases are TGTGCCAGCAGCTCCAGAGCGGCAGGGTCCGAGCAGTACTTC. Its protein product is CASSSRAAGSEQYF.

V gene TRBV4-2 combines with J gene TRBJ1-1; possibly TRBD1 for D (6 bases). In germline, CDR1 is LGHNA, CDR2 YNFKEQ. The CDR3 spans 18 residues. Between the trimmed V and J ends, which lost 0 bases and 1 base, there was a span of 18 bases. The DNA for the CDR3 is TGTGCCAGCAGCCAAGATCCAAAGCAGGGGATGGCGAACACTGAAGCTTTCTTT. Translated, it gives CASSQDPKQGMANTEAFF.

The chain carries TRBV9 and TRBJ1-4; D is unresolved. This CDR3 contains 19 residues. Germline CDR1 SGDLS, CDR2 YYNGEE. V lost 3 bases to trimming and J lost 8 bases, with 29 bases between them. The CDR3 DNA sequence: TGTGCCAGCAGCGCCCAAAACGGGAATCTGTTAGGCGACTGGGAAAAACTGTTTTTT. It codes for CASSAQNGNLLGDWEKLFF.

With regard to this clone: This specimen includes other DNA sequences encoding the same CDR3. The rearrangement joins TRBV27 to TRBJ2-7; D remains unclear. The V gene's germline CDR1 is MNHEY and CDR2 SMNVEV (reference sequence). Trimming removed 2 bases from V and 0 bases from J, with 5 bases in between. The CDR3 loop spans 13 amino acids. CDR3 protein: CASSLRVSYEQYF. The CDR3 DNA reads TGTGCCAGCAGTTTACGTGTCTCCTACGAGCAGTACTTC.

This clone was seen only a few times. The chain recombines TRBV19 with TRBJ1-5, with D uncertain. This CDR3 comprises 15 residues. V lost 1 base, J lost 5 bases, and 12 bases lay in between. CDR1 and CDR2 from the germline V gene are LNHDA and SQIVND (reference sequence). The CDR3 bases are TGTGCCAGTAGTATAGCGAACAGTGGATATCAGCCCCAGCATTTT. Translating it yields CASSIANSGYQPQHF.

The gene calls are TRBV19 and TRBJ2-7, with a tentative D call TRBD2 (6 bases). V lost 6 bases to trimming and J lost 6 bases, with 12 bases between them. Germline lookup yields CDR1 LNHDA and CDR2 SQIVND (reference sequence). The CDR3 sequence is 12 residues long. CDR3 sequence (DNA): TGTGCCAGTAGGGGGACTGGGGCCGAGCAGTACTTC. It encodes CASRGTGAEQYF.

The chain carries TRBV7-9 and TRBJ2-4; D call uncertain. This CDR3 has 13 residues. Trimming took off 5 bases at V and 1 base at J, with 6 bases between the two ends. CDR1 is SEHNR, CDR2 FQNEAQ, per germline (reference sequence). The DNA for the CDR3 is TGTGCCAGCAGCCCCGCCGCCAAAAACATTCAGTACTTC. Translating gives CASSPAAKNIQYF.

This chain connects TRBV4-2 to TRBJ2-1, with D maybe TRBD1 (6 bases). The CDR3 loop spans 18 amino acids. Germline CDR1 reads LGHNA; CDR2 reads YNFKEQ. V lost 0 bases and J 5 bases, leaving 20 bases between the germline ends. The CDR3 DNA reads as TGTGCCAGCAGCCAAGAGGGGATCCGTGGGGACATCGACAATGAGCAGTTCTTC. Protein product: CASSQEGIRGDIDNEQFF.

Of note for this clone: A far larger clone is only one base removed, so a read error is likely. The J gene is TRBJ2-7, the V gene TRBV6-5, with D unclear. Germline V gene data show CDR1 as MNHEY and CDR2 as SVGAGI. With 6 bases removed from V and 3 bases from J, the gap between germline ends came to 9 bases. The CDR3 spans 12 residues. The CDR3 sequence: CASSPWGYEQYF. CDR3 nucleotide sequence: TGTGCCAGCAGCCCCTGGGGCTACGAGCAGTACTTC.